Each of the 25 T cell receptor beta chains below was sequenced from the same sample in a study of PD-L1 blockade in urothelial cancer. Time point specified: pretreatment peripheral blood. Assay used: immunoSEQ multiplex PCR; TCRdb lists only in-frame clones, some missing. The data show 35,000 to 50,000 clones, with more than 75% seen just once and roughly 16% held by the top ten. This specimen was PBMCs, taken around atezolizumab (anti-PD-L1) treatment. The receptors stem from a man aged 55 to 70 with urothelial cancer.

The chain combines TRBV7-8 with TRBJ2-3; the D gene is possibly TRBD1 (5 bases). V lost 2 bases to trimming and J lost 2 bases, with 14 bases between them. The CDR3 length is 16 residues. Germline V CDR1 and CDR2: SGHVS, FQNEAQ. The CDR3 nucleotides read TGTGCCAGCAGCTTAATCCCGGACACCCTCACAGATACGCAGTATTTT. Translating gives CASSLIPDTLTDTQYF.

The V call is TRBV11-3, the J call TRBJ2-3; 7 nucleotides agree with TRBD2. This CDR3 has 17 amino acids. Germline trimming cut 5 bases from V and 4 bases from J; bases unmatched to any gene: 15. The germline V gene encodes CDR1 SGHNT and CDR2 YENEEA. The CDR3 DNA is TGTGCCAGCAGCCTCCGGACTAGTCAGTTTGGTGCAGATACGCAGTATTTT. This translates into CASSLRTSQFGADTQYF.

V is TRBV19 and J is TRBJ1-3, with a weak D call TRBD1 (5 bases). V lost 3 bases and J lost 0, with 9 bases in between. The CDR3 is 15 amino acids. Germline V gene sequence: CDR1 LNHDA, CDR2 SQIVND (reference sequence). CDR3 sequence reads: CASSIRRASGNTIYF. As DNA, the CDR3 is TGTGCCAGTAGTATTCGCAGGGCCTCTGGAAACACCATATATTTT. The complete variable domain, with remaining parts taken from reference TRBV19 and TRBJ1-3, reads DGGITQSPKYLFRKEGQNVTLSCEQNLNHDAMYWYRQDPGQGLRLIYYSQIVNDFQKGDIAEGYSVSREKKESFPLTVTSAQKNPTAFYLCASSIRRASGNTIYFGEGSWLTVV.

CDR3 bases: TGTGCCAGCAGTTATACAGGGACAGTGGGAGATACGCAGTATTTT. Translation gives CASSYTGTVGDTQYF. This chain connects TRBV27 to TRBJ2-3; 7 bases map to TRBD1. This CDR3 has 15 amino acids. Germline V CDR1 and CDR2: MNHEY, SMNVEV (reference sequence). Unmatched junction bases numbered 9, after V lost 4 bases and J lost 5 bases.

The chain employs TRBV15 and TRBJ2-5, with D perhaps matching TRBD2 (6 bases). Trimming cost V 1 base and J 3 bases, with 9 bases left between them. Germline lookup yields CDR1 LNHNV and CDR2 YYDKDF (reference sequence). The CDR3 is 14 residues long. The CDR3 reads CATSRGTGEETQYF. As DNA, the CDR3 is TGTGCCACCAGCAGAGGGACGGGAGAAGAGACCCAGTACTTC.

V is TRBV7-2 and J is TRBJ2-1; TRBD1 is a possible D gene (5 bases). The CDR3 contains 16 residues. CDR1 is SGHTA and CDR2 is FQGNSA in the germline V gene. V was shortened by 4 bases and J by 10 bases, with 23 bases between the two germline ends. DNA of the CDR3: TGTGCCAGCAGCTCCTCATCGGTAGGGGTCTATAGCGAGCAGTTCTTC. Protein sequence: CASSSSSVGVYSEQFF.

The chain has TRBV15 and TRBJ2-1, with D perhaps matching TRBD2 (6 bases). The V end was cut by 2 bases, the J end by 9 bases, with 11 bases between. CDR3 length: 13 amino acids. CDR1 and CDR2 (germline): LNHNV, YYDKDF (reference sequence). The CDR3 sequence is CATSRPPGLEQFF. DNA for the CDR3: TGTGCCACCAGCAGACCCCCGGGACTTGAGCAGTTCTTC.

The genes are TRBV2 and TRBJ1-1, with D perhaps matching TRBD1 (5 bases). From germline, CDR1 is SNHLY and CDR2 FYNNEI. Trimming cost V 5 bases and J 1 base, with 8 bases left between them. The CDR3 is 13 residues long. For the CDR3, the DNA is TGTGCCAGCAGTTGGGGCCAGAACACTGAAGCTTTCTTT. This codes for CASSWGQNTEAFF.

This chain's CDR3 is CASSLGTGGLGELFF. The DNA for the CDR3 is TGCGCCAGCAGCTTGGGGACAGGGGGCCTCGGGGAGCTGTTTTTT. The J gene is TRBJ2-2, the V gene TRBV5-1, with 11 nucleotides matching TRBD1. V shed 0 bases, J shed 7 bases, and the junction held 2 bases outside the gene matches. Germline CDR1 and CDR2: SGHRS and YFSETQ. CDR3 length: 15 amino acids.

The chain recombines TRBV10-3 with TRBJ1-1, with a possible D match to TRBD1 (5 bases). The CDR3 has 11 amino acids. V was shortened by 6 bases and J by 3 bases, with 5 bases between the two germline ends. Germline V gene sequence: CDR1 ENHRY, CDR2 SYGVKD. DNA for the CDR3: TGTGCCATCAGAGGGGACACTGAAGCTTTCTTT. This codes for CAIRGDTEAFF.

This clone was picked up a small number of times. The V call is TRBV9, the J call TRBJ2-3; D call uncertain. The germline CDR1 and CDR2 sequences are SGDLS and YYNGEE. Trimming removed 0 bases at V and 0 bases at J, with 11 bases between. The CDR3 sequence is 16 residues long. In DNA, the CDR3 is TGTGCCAGCAGCGTAGAGGCAGGATCTAGCACAGATACGCAGTATTTT. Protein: CASSVEAGSSTDTQYF.

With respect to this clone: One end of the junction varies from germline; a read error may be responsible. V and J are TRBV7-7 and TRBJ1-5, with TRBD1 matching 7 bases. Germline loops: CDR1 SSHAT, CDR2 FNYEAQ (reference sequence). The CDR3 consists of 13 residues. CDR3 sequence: CASSRDRDQPQHF. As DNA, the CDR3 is TGTGCTAGCAGCCGGGACAGAGATCAGCCCCAGCATTTT. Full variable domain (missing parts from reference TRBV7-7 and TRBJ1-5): GAGVSQSPRYKVTKRGQDVTLRCDPISSHATLYWYQQALGQGPEFLTYFNYEAQPDKSGLPSDRFSAERPEGSISTLTIQRTEQRDSAMYRCASSRDRDQPQHFGDGTRLSIL.

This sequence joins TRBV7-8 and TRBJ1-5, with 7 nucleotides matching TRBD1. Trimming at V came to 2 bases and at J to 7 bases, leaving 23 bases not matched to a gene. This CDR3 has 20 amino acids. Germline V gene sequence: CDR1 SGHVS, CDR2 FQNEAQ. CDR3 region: CASSLSVFGQDRRGDQPQHF. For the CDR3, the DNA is TGTGCCAGCAGCTTATCCGTCTTTGGACAGGACCGCAGAGGAGACCAGCCCCAGCATTTT.

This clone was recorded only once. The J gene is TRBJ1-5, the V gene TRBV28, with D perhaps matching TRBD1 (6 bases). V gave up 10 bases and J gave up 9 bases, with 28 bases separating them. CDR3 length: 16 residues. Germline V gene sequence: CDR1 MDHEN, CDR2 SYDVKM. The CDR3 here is CATTDPDRVDSRPQHF. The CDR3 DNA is TGTGCCACCACAGACCCGGACAGAGTCGACTCTCGGCCCCAGCATTTT.

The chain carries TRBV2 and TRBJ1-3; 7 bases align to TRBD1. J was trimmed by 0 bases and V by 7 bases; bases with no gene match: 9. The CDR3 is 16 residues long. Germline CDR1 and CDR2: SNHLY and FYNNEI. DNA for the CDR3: TGTGCCAGCAACGAAGGGAGGACAGGCTCTGGAAACACCATATATTTT. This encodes CASNEGRTGSGNTIYF.

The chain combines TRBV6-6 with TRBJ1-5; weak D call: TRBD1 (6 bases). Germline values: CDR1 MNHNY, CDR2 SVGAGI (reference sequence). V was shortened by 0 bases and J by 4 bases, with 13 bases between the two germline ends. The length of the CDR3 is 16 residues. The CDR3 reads CASSYSNQGLNQPQHF. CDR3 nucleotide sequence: TGTGCCAGCAGTTACTCGAACCAGGGGCTAAATCAGCCCCAGCATTTT.

The CDR3 DNA follows: TGTGCCAGCAGGACAGGGACTAGCACAGATACGCAGTATTTT. The encoded protein is CASRTGTSTDTQYF. The chain is built from TRBV6-1 and TRBJ2-3; a possible D gene is TRBD1 (7 bases). V gave up 6 bases and J gave up 0 bases, with 10 bases separating them. The CDR3 runs 14 residues. Germline-derived CDR1 and CDR2 are MNHNS and SASEGT.

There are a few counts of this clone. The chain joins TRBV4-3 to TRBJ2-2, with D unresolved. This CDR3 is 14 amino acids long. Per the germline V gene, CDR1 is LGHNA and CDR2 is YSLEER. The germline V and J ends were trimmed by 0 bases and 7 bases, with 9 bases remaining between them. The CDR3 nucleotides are TGCGCCAGCAGCCAAGACTCTAGTTTCGGGGAGCTGTTTTTT. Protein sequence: CASSQDSSFGELFF.

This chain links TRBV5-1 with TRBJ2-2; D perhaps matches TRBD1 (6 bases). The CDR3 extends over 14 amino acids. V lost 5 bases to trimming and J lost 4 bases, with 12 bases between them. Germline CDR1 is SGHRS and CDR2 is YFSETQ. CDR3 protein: CASRLQGITGELFF. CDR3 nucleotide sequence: TGCGCCAGCAGGTTACAGGGAATCACCGGGGAGCTGTTTTTT.

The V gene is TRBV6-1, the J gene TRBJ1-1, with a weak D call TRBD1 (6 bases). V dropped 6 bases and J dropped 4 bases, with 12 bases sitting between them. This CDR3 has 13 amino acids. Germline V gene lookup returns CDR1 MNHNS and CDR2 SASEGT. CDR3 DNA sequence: TGTGCCAGCAGGAGGGAGGGGGGCACTGAAGCTTTCTTT. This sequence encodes CASRREGGTEAFF.

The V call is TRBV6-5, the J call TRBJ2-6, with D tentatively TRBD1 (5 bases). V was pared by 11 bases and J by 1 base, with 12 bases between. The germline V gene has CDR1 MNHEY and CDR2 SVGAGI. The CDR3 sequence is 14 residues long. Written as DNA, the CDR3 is TGTGCCGCCGGACAAGGGTCTGGGGCCAACGTCCTGACTTTC. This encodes CAAGQGSGANVLTF.

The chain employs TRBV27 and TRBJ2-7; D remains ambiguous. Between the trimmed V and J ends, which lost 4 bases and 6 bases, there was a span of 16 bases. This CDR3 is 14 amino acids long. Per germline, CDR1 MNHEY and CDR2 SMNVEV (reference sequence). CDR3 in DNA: TGTGCCAGCAGTTGGGTCGGAAGACCGGGCGAGCAGTACTTC. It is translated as CASSWVGRPGEQYF.

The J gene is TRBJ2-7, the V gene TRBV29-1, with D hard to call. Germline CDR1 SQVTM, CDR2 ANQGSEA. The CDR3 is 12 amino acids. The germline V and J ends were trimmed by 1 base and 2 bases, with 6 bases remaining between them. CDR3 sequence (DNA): TGCAGCGTTGAAGGACTGGCCTACGAGCAGTACTTC. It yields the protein CSVEGLAYEQYF.

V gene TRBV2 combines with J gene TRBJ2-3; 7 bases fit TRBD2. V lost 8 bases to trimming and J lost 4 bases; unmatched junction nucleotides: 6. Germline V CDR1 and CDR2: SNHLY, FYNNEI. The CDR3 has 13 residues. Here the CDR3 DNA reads TGTGCCAGCTCAACTAGCGCCGCAGATACGCAGTATTTT. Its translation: CASSTSAADTQYF.

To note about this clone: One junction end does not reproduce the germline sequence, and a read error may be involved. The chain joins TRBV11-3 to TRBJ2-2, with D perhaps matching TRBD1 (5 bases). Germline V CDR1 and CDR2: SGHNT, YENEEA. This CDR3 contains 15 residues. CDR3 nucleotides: TGTGCCAGCAGCTTAGGGGGCCAGAACGCCGGGGAGCTGTTTTTT. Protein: CASSLGGQNAGELFF.